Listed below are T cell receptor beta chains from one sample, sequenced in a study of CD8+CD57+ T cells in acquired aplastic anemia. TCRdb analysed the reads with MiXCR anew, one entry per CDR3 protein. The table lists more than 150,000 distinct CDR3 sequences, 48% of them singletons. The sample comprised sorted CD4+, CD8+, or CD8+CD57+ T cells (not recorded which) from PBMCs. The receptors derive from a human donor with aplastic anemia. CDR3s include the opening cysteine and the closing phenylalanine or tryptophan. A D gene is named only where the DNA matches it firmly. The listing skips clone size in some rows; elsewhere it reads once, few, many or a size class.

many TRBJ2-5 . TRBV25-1 TGTGCCAGCAGTGAACACCGACATGTTGGGGGAGAGACCCAGTACTTC CASSEHRHVGGETQYF
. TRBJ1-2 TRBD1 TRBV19 TGTGCCAGTAGTACAAGACAGGGTGATTACACCTTC CASSTRQGDYTF
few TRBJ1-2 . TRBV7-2 TGTGCCAGCACCCTAAACAGGGAAGCATATGGCTACACCTTC CASTLNREAYGYTF
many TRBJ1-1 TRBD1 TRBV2 TGTGCCAGCAGTCCCCACCGGGACAGAGTTGGCACTGAAGCTTTCTTT CASSPHRDRVGTEAFF
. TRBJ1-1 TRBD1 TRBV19 TGTGCCAGCAGTCGACCCCCAGGGGGCGGGAACACTGAAGCTTTCTTT CASSRPPGGGNTEAFF
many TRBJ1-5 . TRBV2 TGTGCCAGCAGTGCCCCGGGAGGGGGTCGTAATCAGCCCCAGCATTTT CASSAPGGGRNQPQHF
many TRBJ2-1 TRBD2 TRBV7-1 TGTGCCAGCAGCACAAACCCGGGACTAGCGGGAGGGAGCTCCTACAATGAGCAGTTCTTC CASSTNPGLAGGSSYNEQFF
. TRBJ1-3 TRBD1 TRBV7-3 TGTGCCAGCAGCTTAAACAGGGGAGGGACTGGAAACACCATATATTTT CASSLNRGGTGNTIYF
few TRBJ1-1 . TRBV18 TGTGCCAGCTCCCCCGGACAGGAAGCTTTCTTT CASSPGQEAFF
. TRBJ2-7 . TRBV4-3 TGCGCCAGCAGCCAAGGGGGATGGGGGTTATCCTACGAGCAGTACTTC CASSQGGWGLSYEQYF
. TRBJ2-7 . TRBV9 TGTGCCAGCAGCGTAGGTACAGTGTCCTCCTACGAGCAGTACTTC CASSVGTVSSYEQYF
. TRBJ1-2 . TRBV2 TGTGCCAGCAGTGAACAGGCGCTCTATGGCTACACCTTC CASSEQALYGYTF
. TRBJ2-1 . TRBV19 TGTGCCAGTAGTATCTTGGGGGCCTCCTACAATGAGCAGTTCTTC CASSILGASYNEQFF
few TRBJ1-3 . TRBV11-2 TGTGCCAGCAGCACTTCCCCCGGGACATCCACTGGAAACACCATATATTTT CASSTSPGTSTGNTIYF
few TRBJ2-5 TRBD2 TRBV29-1 TGCAGAGCGGGAGCAGAGACCCAGTACTTC CRAGAETQYF
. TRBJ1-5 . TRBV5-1 TGCGCCAGCAGCCCGGGAGTAGACGGGCAGCCCCAGCATTTT CASSPGVDGQPQHF
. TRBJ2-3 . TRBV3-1 TGTGCCAGCAGCCAAGTCGCTTGGACAGATACGCAGTATTTT CASSQVAWTDTQYF
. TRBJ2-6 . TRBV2 TGTGCCAGCAGCGCCACAGGGCAAGGGGCCAACGTCCTGACTTTC CASSATGQGANVLTF
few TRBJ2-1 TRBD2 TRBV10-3 TGTGCCATCAGGGCTAGCGGGAGGAATAATGAGCAGTTCTTC CAIRASGRNNEQFF
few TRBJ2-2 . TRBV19 TGTGCCAGTAGCACCTTAACCGGGGAGCTGTTTTTT CASSTLTGELFF
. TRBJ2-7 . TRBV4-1 TGCGCCAGCGGCCAAACAGTTACCTACGAGCAGTACTTC CASGQTVTYEQYF
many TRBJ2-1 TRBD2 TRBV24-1 TGTGCCACCAGTGATTTGCCTAGCGGGAGTCAAAATGAGCAGTTCTTC CATSDLPSGSQNEQFF
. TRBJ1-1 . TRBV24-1 TGTGCCACCAGTGGCAGCCTGAACACTGAAGCTTTCTTT CATSGSLNTEAFF
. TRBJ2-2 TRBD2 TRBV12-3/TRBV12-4 TGTGCCAGCAGTTCTAGACTAGCGGTTTACGCCGGGGATCTGTTTTTT CASSSRLAVYAGDLFF
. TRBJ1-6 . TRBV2 TGTGCCAGCAGTGAAGGTCGGTCTCAACATTCATCCCTCCACTTT CASSEGRSQHSSLHF
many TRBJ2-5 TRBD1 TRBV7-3 TGTGCCAGCAGCCGACAGGGAGAGACCCAGTACTTC CASSRQGETQYF